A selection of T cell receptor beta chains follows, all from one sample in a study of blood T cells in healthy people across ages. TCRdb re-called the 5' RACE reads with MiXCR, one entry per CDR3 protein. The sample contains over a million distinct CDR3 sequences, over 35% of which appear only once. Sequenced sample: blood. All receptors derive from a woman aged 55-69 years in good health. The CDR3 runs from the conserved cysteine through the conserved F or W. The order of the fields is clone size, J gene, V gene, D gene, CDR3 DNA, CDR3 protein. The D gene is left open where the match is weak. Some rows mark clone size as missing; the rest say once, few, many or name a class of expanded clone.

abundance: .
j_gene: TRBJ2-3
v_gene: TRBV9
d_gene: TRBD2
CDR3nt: TGTGCCAGCAGCCCACTAGCGATTAGCACAGATACGCAGTATTTT
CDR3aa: CASSPLAISTDTQYF

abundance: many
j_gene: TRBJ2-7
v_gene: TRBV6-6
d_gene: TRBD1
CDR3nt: TGTGCCAGCACGCCGGGACAGCACTACGAGCAGTACTTC
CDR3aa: CASTPGQHYEQYF

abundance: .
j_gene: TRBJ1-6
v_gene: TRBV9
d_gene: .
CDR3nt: TGTGCCAGCAGCATAGAAATCCCCGGTTCACCCCTCCACTTT
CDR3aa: CASSIEIPGSPLHF

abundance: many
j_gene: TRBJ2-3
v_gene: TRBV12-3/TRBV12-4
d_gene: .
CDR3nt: TGTGCCAGCAGTTCGGACGGGCAAAGCACAGATACGCAGTATTTT
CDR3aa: CASSSDGQSTDTQYF

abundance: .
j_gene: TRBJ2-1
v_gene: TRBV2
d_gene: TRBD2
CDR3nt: TGTGCCAGCAGTGAAACGGGTAGCGGGATACCCAATGAGCAGTTCTTC
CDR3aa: CASSETGSGIPNEQFF

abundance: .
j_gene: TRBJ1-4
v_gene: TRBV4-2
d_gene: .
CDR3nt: TGTGCCAGCAGCCAGTCGGGGAATGAAAAACTGTTTTTT
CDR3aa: CASSQSGNEKLFF

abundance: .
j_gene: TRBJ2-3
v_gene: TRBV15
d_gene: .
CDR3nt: TGTGCCACCAGCCCCAGCGGGAGCACAGATACGCAGTATTTT
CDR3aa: CATSPSGSTDTQYF

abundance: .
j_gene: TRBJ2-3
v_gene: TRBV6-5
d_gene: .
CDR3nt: TGTGCCAGCAGTTACTCGACAGCGACAGATACGCAGTATTTT
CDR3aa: CASSYSTATDTQYF

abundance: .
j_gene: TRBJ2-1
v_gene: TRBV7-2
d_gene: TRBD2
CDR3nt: TGTGCCAGCAGCCGCTACGGGACTAGCGGGCATGGTGAGCAGTTCTTC
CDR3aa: CASSRYGTSGHGEQFF

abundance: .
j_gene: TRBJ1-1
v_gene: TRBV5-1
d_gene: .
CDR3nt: TGCGCCAGCAGCTTGGATGGTGGAATGAACACTGAAGCTTTCTTT
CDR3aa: CASSLDGGMNTEAFF

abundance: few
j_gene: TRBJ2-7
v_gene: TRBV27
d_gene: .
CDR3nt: TGTGCCAGCAGTTTATCCGAAACCTACGAGCAGTACTTC
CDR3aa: CASSLSETYEQYF

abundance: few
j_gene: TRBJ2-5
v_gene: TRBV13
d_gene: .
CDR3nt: TGTGCCAGCAGCCCACAGTCCCCAGAGACCCAGTACTTC
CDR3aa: CASSPQSPETQYF

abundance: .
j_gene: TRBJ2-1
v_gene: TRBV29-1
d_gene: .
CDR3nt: TGCAGCGTGGCGGAAGCGCTCAATGAGCAGTTCTTC
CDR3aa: CSVAEALNEQFF

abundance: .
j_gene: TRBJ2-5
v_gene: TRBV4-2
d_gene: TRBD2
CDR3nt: TGTGCCAGCAGCCAAGAGCCCAGCGGGATAGGTGGGGAGCAGTACTTC
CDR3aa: CASSQEPSGIGGEQYF

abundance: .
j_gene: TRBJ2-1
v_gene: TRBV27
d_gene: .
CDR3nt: TGTGCCAGCAGTTTGGCTACTCACTACAATGAGCAGTTCTTC
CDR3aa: CASSLATHYNEQFF

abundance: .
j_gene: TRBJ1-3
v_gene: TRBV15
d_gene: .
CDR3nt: TGTGCCACCAGCAGAGACAGAGCCTCTGGAAACACCATATATTTT
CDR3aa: CATSRDRASGNTIYF

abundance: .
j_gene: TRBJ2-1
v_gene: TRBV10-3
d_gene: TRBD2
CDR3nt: TGTGCCATCAGTGAGTCGGGCACTAGCGTTTCCTACAATGAGCAGTTCTTC
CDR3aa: CAISESGTSVSYNEQFF

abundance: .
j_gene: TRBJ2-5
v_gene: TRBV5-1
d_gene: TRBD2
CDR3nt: TGCGCCAGCAGCTTGGAAACTAGCGGGAGTTGGGAGACCCAGTACTTC
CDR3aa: CASSLETSGSWETQYF

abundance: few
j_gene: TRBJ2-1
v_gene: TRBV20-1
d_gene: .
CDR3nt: TGCAGTGCTGACCGATTGGGGGTATACAATGAGCAGTTCTTC
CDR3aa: CSADRLGVYNEQFF

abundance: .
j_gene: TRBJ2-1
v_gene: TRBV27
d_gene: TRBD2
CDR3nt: TGTGCCAGTCTGACTAGCGGAGAGCAGTTCTTC
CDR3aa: CASLTSGEQFF

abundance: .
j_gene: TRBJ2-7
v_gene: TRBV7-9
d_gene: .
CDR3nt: TGTGCCAGCAGTGGGTCCGGAGTCGAGCAGTACTTC
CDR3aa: CASSGSGVEQYF

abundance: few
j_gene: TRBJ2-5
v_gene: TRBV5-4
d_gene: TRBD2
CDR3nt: TGTGCCAGCAGCTTGAGCTCAGCGGGAGCAGAAGAGACCCAGTACTTC
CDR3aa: CASSLSSAGAEETQYF

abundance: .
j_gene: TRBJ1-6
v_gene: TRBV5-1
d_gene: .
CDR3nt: TGCGCCAGCAGCCCCGGGGGGGGTCCACCCCTCCACTTT
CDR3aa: CASSPGGGPPLHF

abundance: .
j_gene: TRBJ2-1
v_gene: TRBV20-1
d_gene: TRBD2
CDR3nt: TGCAGTGCTAGAAAGCCGGGACTACGTTACAATGAGCAGTTCTTC
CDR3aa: CSARKPGLRYNEQFF

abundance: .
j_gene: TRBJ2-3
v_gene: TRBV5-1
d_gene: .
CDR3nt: TGCGCCAGCAGCTTGGGAGGACACCGCACAGATACGCAGTATTTT
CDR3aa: CASSLGGHRTDTQYF

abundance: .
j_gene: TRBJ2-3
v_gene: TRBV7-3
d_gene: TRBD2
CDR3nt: TGTGCCAGCAGCTCAACTAGCGGCCCGGGGGGCACGCAGTATTTT
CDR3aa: CASSSTSGPGGTQYF

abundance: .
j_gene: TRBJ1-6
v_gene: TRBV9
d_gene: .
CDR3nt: TGTGCCAGCAGCCCGATAGGGGACCATAATTCACCCCTCCACTTT
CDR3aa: CASSPIGDHNSPLHF

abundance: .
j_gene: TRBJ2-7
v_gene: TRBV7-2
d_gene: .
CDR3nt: TGTGCCAGCAGCTTAGTCAGGGTGACTATCTACGAGCAGTACTTC
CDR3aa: CASSLVRVTIYEQYF

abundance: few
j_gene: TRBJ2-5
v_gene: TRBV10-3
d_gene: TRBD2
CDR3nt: TGTGCCAGCGCGACTAGCGGGCCTCAGGAAGAGACCCAGTACTTC
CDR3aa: CASATSGPQEETQYF

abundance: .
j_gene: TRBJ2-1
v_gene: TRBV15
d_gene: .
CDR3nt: TGTGCCACCAGCAGCCAGCGCAATGAGCAGTTCTTC
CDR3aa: CATSSQRNEQFF

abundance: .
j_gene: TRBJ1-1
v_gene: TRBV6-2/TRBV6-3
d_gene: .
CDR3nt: TGTGCCAGCAGTCCGGACTACCCCCGGAACACTGAAGCTTTCTTT
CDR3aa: CASSPDYPRNTEAFF

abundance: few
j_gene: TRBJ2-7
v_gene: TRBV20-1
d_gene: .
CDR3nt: TGCAGTGCCCTTTGGGACAAAACATCCTACGAGCAGTACTTC
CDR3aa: CSALWDKTSYEQYF

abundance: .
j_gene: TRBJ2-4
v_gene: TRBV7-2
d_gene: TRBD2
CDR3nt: TGTGCCAGCAGCTCCAGGTGGACTAGAAAAAACATTCAGTACTTC
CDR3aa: CASSSRWTRKNIQYF

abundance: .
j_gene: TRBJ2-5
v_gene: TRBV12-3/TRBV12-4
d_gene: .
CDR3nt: TGTGCCAGCAGTTTAATAGGACGAGTGGCGTACTTC
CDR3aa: CASSLIGRVAYF

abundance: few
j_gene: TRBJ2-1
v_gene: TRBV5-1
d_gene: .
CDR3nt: TGCGCCAGCAGCCCCTGGATAGGGCCATTAAACAATGAGCAGTTCTTC
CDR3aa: CASSPWIGPLNNEQFF

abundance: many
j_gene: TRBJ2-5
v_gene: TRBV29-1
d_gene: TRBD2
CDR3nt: TGCAGCGTATCAGGGACTAGCGGCCAAGAGACCCAGTACTTC
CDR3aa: CSVSGTSGQETQYF

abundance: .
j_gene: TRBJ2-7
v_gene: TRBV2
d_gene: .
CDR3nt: TGTGCCAGCAGTGAAGCAAAGGGGTATTACGAGCAGTACTTC
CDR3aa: CASSEAKGYYEQYF

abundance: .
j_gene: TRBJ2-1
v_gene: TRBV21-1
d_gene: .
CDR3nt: TGTGCCGGGGCTTTAGCGTCCCGATACAATGAGCAGTTCTTC
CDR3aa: CAGALASRYNEQFF

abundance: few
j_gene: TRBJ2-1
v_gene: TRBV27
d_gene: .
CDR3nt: TGTGCCAGCAGTTTTCAGGGGAGCTCCTACAATGAGCAGTTCTTC
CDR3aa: CASSFQGSSYNEQFF

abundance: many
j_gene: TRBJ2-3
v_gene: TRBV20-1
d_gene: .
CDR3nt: TGCAGTGCTAGACGAGATACGCAGTATTTT
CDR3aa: CSARRDTQYF